This T cell receptor (beta chain) was recorded in a study of response to subunit inactivated influenza vaccine. TCRdb re-called the RT-PCR reads through MiXCR, storing one row per CDR3 protein. The table lists around 530,000 distinct CDR3 sequences, 10% to 15% of them singletons. This clonotype has only a few counts. The specimen was PBMCs from blood, collected on the day of vaccination. The source of this sequence is a man between 45 and 60 years old who received an inactivated influenza vaccine.

In nucleotides, the CDR3 is TGTGCCAGCAGCTTATTACCGGGAGGAGGCCCAGATACGCAGTATTTT. Translation: CASSLLPGGGPDTQYF. The V call is TRBV11-2, the J call TRBJ2-3; 7 bases match TRBD2. With 2 bases clipped from V and 4 bases from J, the junction kept 9 bases outside the gene matches. CDR3 length: 16 amino acids. From germline, CDR1 is SGHAT and CDR2 FQNNGV.